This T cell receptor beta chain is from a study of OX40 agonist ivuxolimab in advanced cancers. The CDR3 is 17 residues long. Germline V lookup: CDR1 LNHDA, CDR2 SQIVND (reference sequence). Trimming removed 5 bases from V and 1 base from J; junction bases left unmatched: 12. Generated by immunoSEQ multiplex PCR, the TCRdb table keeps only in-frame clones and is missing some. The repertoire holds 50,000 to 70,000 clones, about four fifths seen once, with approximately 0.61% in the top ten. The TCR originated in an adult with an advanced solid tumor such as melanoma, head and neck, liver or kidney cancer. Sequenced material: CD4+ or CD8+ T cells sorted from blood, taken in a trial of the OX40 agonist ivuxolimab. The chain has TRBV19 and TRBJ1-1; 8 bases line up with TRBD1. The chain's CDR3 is CASSDRGKSAQNTEAFF. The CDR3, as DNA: TGTGCCAGTAGTGACAGGGGAAAGTCCGCACAGAACACTGAAGCTTTCTTT.